This T cell receptor (beta chain) comes out of a study of long-term antiretroviral therapy in people with HIV. Trimming removed 6 bases from V and 5 bases from J; junction bases left unmatched: 8. The CDR3 sequence is 14 residues long. Germline CDR1 and CDR2: MNHNY and SVGAGI (reference sequence). The sample holds one count of this clone. The assay used was immunoSEQ (version v3.0), run at survey level. TCRdb's copy holds only in-frame clones and misses some; the assay was immunoSEQ multiplex PCR. Among several thousand clones listed, under 85% were seen once. The receptor was derived from a man aged 40-55 years with HIV. Sequences were derived from unsorted PBMCs, sampled 1.1 years after starting antiretroviral therapy. The V call is TRBV6-6, the J call TRBJ1-1; 8 positions match TRBD1. The CDR3 coding sequence is TGTGCCAGCAGCCCAGGACAGGGTGGAACTGAAGCTTTCTTT. Translated, it gives CASSPGQGGTEAFF.